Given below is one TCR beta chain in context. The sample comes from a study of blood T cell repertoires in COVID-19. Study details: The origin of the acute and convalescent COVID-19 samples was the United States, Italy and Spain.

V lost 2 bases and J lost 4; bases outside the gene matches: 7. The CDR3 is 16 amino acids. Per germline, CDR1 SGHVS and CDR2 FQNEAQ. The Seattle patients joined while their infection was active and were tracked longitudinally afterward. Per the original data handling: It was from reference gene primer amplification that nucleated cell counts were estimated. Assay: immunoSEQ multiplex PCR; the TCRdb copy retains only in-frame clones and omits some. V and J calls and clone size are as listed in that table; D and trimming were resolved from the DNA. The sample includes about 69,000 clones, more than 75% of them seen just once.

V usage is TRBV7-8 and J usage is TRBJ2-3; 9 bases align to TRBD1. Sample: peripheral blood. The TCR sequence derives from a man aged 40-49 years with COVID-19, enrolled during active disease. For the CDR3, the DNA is TGTGCCAGCAGCTTAACGGGACAGGGATGGGCAGATACGCAGTATTTT. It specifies CASSLTGQGWADTQYF.